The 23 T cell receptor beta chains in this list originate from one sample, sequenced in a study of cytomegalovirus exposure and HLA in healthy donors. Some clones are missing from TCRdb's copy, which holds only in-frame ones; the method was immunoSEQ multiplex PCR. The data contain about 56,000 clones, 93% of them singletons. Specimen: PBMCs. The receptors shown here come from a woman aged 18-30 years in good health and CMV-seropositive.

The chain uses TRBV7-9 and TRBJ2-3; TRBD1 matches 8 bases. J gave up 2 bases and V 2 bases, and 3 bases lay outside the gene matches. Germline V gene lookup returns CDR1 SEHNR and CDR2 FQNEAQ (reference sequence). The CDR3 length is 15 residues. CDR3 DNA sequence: TGTGCCAGCAGCTTATGGGGACAGGCCACAGATACGCAGTATTTT. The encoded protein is CASSLWGQATDTQYF.

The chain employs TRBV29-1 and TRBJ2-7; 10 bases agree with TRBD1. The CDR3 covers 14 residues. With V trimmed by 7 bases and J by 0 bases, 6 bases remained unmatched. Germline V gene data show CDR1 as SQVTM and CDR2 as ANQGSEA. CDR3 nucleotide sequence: TGCAGCGCCCTGACAGGGGGCGGCTCCTACGAGCAGTACTTC. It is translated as CSALTGGGSYEQYF.

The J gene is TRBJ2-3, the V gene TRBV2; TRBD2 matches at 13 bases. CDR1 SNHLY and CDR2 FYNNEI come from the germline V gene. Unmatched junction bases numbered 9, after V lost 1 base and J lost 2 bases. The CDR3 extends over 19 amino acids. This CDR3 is CASSEELPGLAGYTDTQYF. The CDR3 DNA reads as TGTGCCAGCAGTGAAGAGTTACCGGGACTAGCGGGGTACACAGATACGCAGTATTTT.

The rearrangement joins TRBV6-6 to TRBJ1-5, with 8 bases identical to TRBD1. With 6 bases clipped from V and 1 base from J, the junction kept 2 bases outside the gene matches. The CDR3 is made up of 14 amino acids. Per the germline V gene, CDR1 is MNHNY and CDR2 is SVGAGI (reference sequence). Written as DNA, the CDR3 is TGTGCCAGCAGCTGGACAGGGAGCAATCAGCCCCAGCATTTT. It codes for CASSWTGSNQPQHF.

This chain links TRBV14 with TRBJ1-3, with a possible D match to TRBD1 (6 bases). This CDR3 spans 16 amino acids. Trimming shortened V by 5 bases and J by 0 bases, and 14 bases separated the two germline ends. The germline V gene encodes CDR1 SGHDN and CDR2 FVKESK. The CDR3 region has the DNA TGTGCCAGCAGCGTACAGGGAGGGATCTCTGGAAACACCATATATTTT. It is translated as CASSVQGGISGNTIYF.

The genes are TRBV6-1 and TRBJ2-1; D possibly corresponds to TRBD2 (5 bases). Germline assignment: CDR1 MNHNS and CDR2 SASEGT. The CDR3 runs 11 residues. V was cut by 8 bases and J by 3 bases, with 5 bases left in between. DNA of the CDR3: TGTGCCAGCCGGGGCTACAATGAGCAGTTCTTC. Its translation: CASRGYNEQFF.

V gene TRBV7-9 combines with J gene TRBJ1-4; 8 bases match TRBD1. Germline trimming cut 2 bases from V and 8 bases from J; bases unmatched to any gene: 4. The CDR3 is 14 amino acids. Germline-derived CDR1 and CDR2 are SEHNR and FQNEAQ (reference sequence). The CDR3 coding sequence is TGTGCCAGCAGCTTACAGGGGGCCTCCGAAAAACTGTTTTTT. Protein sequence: CASSLQGASEKLFF.

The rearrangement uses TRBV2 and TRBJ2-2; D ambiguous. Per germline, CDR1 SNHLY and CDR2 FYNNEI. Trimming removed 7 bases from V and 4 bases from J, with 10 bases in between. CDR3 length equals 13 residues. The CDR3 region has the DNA TGTGCCAGCACCCTAGACCTCACCGGGGAGCTGTTTTTT. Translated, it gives CASTLDLTGELFF.

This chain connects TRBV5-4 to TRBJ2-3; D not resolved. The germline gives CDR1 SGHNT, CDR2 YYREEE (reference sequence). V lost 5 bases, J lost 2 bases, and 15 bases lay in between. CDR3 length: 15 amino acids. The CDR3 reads CASSRVPSITDTQYF. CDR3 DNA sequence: TGTGCCAGCAGTCGCGTCCCATCGATCACAGATACGCAGTATTTT.

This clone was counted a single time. The CDR3 region has the DNA TGTGCCAGCAGTTTTCTAACCGGGGAGCTGTTTTTT. Translating it yields CASSFLTGELFF. V is TRBV6-5 and J is TRBJ2-2; no clear D gene. This CDR3 comprises 12 residues. The germline V and J ends were trimmed by 4 bases and 5 bases, with 5 bases remaining between them. Germline V gene data show CDR1 as MNHEY and CDR2 as SVGAGI.

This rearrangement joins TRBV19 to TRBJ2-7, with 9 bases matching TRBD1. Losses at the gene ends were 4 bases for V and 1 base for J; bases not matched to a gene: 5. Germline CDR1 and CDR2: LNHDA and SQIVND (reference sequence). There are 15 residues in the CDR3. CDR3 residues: CASSTTGTGSYEQYF. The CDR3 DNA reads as TGTGCCAGTAGTACCACCGGGACAGGGTCCTACGAGCAGTACTTC.

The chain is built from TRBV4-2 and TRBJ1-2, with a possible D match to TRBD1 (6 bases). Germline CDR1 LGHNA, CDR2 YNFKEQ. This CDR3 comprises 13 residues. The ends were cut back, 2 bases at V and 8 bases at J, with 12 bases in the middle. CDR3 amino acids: CASSQQAQGGYTF. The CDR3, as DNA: TGTGCCAGCAGCCAACAGGCCCAGGGGGGCTACACCTTC.

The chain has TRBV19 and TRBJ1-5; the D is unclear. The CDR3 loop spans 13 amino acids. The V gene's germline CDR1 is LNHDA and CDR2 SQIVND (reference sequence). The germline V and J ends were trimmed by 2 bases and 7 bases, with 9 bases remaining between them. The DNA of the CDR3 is TGTGCCAGTAGTATATCAGGATTGCAGCCCCAGCATTTT. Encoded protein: CASSISGLQPQHF.

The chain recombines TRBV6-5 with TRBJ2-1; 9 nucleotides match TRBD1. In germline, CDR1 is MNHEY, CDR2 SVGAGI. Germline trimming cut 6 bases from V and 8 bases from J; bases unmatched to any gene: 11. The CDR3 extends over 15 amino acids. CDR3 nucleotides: TGTGCCAGCAGCCTCTCCGGGACAGGGTGGGATGAGCAGTTCTTC. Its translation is CASSLSGTGWDEQFF.

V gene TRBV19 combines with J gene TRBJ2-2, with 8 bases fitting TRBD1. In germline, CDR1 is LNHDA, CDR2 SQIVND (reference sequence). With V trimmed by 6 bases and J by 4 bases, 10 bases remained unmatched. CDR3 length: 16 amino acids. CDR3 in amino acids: CASSAPQGAGTGELFF. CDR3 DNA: TGTGCCAGTAGCGCCCCCCAGGGGGCAGGCACCGGGGAGCTGTTTTTT.

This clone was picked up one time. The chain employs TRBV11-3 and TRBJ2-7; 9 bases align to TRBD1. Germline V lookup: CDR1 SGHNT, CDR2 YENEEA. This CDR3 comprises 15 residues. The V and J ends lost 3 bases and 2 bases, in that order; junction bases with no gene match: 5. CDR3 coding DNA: TGTGCCAGCAGCTTGGGACAGGGAGAGCCCTACGAGCAGTACTTC. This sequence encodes CASSLGQGEPYEQYF.

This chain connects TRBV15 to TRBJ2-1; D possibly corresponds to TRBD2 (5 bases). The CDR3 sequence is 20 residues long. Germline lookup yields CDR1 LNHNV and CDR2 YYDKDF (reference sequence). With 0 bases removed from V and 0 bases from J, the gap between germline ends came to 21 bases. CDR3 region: CATSRDYLASSGFSYNEQFF. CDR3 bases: TGTGCCACCAGCAGAGATTACCTAGCTAGCTCTGGATTCTCCTACAATGAGCAGTTCTTC.

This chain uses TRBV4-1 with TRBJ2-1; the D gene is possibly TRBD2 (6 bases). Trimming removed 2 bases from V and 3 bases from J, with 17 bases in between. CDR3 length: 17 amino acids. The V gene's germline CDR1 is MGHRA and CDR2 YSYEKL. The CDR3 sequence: CASSQSYGGGNYNEQFF. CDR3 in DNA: TGCGCCAGCAGCCAATCTTACGGGGGAGGAAACTACAATGAGCAGTTCTTC.

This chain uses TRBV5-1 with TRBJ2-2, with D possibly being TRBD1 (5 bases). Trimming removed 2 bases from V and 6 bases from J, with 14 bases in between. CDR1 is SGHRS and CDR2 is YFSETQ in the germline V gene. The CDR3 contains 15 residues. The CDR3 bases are TGCGCCAGCAGCTTTCAGGTACAGGAGTCCGGGGAGCTGTTTTTT. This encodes CASSFQVQESGELFF. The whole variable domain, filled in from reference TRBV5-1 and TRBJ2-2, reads KAGVTQTPRYLIKTRGQQVTLSCSPISGHRSVSWYQQTPGQGLQFLFEYFSETQRNKGNFPGRFSGRQFSNSRSEMNVSTLELGDSALYLCASSFQVQESGELFFGEGSRLTVL.

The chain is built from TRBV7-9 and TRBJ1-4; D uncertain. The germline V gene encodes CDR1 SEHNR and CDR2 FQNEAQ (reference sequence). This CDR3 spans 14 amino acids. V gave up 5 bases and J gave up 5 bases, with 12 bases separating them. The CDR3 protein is CASSVYGGNEKLFF. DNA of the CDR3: TGTGCCAGCAGCGTATATGGAGGGAATGAAAAACTGTTTTTT.

Written as DNA, the CDR3 is TGCGCCAGCAGCCAAGAAACTACCTGGCTCTATGGCTACACCTTC. Its translation is CASSQETTWLYGYTF. This chain connects TRBV4-1 to TRBJ1-2; no clear D gene. The CDR3 sequence is 15 residues long. Germline V gene data show CDR1 as MGHRA and CDR2 as YSYEKL. V gave up 0 bases and J gave up 4 bases, with 12 bases separating them.

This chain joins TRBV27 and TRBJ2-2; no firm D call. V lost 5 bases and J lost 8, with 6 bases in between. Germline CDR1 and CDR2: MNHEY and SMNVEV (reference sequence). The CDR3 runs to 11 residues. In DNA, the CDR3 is TGTGCCAGCAGTCTTTCTGGGGAGCTGTTTTTT. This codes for CASSLSGELFF.

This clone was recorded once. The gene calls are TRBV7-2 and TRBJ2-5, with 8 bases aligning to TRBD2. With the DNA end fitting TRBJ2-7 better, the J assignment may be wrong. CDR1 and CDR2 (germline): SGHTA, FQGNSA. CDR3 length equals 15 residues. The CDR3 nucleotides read TGTGCCAGCAGCTTAGGGGCGGGGGGATCCTACGAGCAGTACTTC. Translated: CASSLGAGGSYEQYF.